What follows are 3 T cell receptor beta chains derived from one specimen sequenced in a study of Graves' ophthalmopathy and Graves' hyperthyroidism. The TCR beta CDR3 regions underwent amplification from RNA transcripts. HTBI primers were employed in first-round RT-PCR, then a second-round multiplex PCR followed. In TCRdb, the multiplex PCR reads were re-called with MiXCR into one record per CDR3 protein. The sample has around 400,000 distinct CDR3 sequences, about 18% seen once. What was sequenced was peripheral blood. The receptors were gathered from a woman aged 18-30 years with Graves' ophthalmopathy.

This clonotype was seen repeatedly, ten times or more. The genes are TRBV20-1 and TRBJ2-7, with D possibly TRBD2 on 6 matching bases. The CDR3 consists of 14 residues. With 6 bases removed from V and 2 bases from J, the gap between germline ends came to 17 bases. Germline CDR1 DFQATT, CDR2 SNEGSKA (reference sequence). CDR3 DNA: TGCAGTGCCCCGAACGAGCTAGCGCCCTACGAGCAGTACTTC. Translated: CSAPNELAPYEQYF.

The sample holds many counts of this clonotype. The CDR3 loop reads CASSLGPQGPYNSPLHF. CDR3 coding DNA: TGTGCCAGCAGCTTAGGCCCACAGGGCCCCTATAATTCACCCCTCCACTTT. J is TRBJ1-6 and V is TRBV13, with D possibly TRBD1 on 6 matching bases. The CDR3 runs to 17 residues. V was pared by 0 bases and J by 2 bases, with 11 bases between. In germline, CDR1 is PRHDT, CDR2 FYEKMQ (reference sequence).

The V gene is TRBV6-1, the J gene TRBJ1-2; 9 nucleotides agree with TRBD1. This CDR3 is 13 amino acids long. The trim removed 6 bases at V and 6 bases at J, leaving 5 bases unmatched. CDR1 and CDR2 (germline): MNHNS, SASEGT. In DNA form, the CDR3 reads TGTGCCAGCAGCGGACAGGGGTTAGATGGCTACACCTTC. Amino acid sequence: CASSGQGLDGYTF.